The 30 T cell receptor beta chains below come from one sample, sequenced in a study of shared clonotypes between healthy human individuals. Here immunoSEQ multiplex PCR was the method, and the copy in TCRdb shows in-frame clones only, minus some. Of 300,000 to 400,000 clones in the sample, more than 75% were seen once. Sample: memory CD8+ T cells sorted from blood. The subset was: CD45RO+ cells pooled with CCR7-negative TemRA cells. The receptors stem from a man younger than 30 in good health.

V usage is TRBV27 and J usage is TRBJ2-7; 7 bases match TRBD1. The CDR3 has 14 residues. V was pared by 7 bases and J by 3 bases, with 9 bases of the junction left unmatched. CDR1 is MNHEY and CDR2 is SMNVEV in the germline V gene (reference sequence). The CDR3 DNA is TGTGCCAGCAACAGACAGGGTTCGATCTACGAGCAGTACTTC. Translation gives CASNRQGSIYEQYF.

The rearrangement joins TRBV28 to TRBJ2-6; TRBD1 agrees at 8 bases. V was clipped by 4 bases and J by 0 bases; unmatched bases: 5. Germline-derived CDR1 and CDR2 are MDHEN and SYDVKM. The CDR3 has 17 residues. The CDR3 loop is CASSSGQVYSGANVLTF. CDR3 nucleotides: TGTGCCAGCAGTTCGGGACAGGTATACTCTGGGGCCAACGTCCTGACTTTC.

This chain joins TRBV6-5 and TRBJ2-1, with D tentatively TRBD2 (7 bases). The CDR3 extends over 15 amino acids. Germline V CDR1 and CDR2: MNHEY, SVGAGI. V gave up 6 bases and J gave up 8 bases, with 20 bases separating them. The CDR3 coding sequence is TGTGCCAGCAGGCAACTAGCCGAAGGGGGGGATGAGCAGTTCTTC. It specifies CASRQLAEGGDEQFF.

The CDR3 sequence is CASSLFSGQSQETQYF. CDR3 bases: TGTGCCAGCAGCTTATTCTCTGGACAGTCCCAAGAGACCCAGTACTTC. This chain connects TRBV7-8 to TRBJ2-5, with D maybe TRBD1 (6 bases). Germline CDR1 SGHVS, CDR2 FQNEAQ. V was cut by 2 bases and J by 1 base, with 14 bases left in between. The CDR3 sequence is 16 residues long.

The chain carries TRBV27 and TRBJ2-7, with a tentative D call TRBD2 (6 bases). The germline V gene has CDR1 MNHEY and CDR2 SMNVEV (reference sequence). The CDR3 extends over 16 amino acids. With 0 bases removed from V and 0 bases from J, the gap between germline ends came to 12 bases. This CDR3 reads CASSLSEGTISYEQYF. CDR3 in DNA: TGTGCCAGCAGTTTATCGGAGGGGACCATCTCCTACGAGCAGTACTTC.

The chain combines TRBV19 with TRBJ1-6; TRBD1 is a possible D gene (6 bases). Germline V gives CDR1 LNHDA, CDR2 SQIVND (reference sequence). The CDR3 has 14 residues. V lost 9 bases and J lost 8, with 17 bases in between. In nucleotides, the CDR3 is TGTGCCAGCACCCCCGGACAGAGCCATTCACCCCTCCACTTT. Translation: CASTPGQSHSPLHF.

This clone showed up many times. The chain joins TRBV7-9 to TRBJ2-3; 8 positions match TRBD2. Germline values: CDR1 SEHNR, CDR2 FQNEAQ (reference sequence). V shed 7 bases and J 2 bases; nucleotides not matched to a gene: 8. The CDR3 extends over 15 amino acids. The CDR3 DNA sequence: TGTGCCAGCACCGGAGCGGGAGTACACACAGATACGCAGTATTTT. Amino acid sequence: CASTGAGVHTDTQYF.

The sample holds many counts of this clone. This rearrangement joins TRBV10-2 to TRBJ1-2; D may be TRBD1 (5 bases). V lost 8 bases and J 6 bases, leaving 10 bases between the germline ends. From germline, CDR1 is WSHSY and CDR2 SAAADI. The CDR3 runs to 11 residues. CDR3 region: CASGYRNGYTF. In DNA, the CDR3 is TGCGCCAGCGGCTACAGGAATGGCTACACCTTC.

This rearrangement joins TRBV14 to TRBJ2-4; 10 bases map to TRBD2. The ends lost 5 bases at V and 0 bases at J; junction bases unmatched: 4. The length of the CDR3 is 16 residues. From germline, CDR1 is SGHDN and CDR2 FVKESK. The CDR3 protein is CASSSTSGVAKNIQYF. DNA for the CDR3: TGTGCCAGCAGCTCCACTAGCGGGGTAGCCAAAAACATTCAGTACTTC. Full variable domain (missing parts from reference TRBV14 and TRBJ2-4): EAGVTQFPSHSVIEKGQTVTLRCDPISGHDNLYWYRRVMGKEIKFLLHFVKESKQDESGMPNNRFLAERTGGTYSTLKVQPAELEDSGVYFCASSSTSGVAKNIQYFGAGTRLSVL.

CDR3 region: CASSSGLAGETETQYF. DNA for the CDR3: TGTGCCAGCAGCTCGGGACTAGCGGGAGAGACGGAGACCCAGTACTTC. The J gene is TRBJ2-5, the V gene TRBV7-8, with 14 bases aligning to TRBD2. Germline V gene lookup returns CDR1 SGHVS and CDR2 FQNEAQ. This CDR3 is built from 16 residues. V lost 4 bases and J lost 5; bases outside the gene matches: 6.

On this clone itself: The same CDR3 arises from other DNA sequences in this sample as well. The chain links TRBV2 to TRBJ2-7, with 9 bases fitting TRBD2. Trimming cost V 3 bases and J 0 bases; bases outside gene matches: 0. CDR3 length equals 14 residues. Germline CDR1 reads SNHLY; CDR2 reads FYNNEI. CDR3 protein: CASSETSGSYEQYF. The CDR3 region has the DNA TGTGCCAGCAGTGAGACTAGCGGCTCCTACGAGCAGTACTTC.

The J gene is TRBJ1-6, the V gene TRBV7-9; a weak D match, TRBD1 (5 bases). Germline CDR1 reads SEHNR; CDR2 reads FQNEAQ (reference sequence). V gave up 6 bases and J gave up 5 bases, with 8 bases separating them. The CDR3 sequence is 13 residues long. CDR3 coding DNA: TGTGCCAGCAGTCCGACAGATAATTCACCCCTCCACTTT. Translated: CASSPTDNSPLHF.

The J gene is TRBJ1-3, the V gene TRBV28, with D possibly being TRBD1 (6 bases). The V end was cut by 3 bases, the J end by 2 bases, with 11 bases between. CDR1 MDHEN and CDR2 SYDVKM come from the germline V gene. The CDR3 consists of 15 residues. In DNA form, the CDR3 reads TGTGCCAGCAGTTTCCGGTGGACAGCTGGAAACACCATATATTTT. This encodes CASSFRWTAGNTIYF.

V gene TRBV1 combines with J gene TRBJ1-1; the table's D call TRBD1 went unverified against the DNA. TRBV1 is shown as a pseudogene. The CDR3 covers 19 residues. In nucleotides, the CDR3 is TGCACCAGCAGCCAAGATCTACGGGACGGGACAAACCAGAACACTGAAGCTTTCTTT. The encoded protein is CTSSQDLRDGTNQNTEAFF.

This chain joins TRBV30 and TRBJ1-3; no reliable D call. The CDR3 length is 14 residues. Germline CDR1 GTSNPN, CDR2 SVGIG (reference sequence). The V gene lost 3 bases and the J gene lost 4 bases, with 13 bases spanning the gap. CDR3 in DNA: TGTGCCTGGAGAGAAAAAGGGTTCGGAAACACCATATATTTT. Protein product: CAWREKGFGNTIYF.

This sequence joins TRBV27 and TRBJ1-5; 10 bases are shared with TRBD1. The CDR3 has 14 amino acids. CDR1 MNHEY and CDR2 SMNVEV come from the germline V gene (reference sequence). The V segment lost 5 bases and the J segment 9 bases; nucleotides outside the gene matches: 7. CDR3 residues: CASSPGQGIWPQHF. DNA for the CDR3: TGTGCCAGCAGTCCGGGACAGGGGATCTGGCCCCAGCATTTT.

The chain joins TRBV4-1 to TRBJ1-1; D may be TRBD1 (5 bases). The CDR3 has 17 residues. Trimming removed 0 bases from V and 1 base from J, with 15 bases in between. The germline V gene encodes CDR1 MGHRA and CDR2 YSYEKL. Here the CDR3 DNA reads TGCGCCAGCAGCCAAGATCAGGGATGGGGGGGGAACACTGAAGCTTTCTTT. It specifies CASSQDQGWGGNTEAFF.

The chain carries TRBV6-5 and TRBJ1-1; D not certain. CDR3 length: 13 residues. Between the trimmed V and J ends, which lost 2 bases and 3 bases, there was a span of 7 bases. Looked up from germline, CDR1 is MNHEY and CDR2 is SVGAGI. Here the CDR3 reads CASSYVVDTEAFF. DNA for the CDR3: TGTGCCAGCAGTTACGTGGTGGACACTGAAGCTTTCTTT.

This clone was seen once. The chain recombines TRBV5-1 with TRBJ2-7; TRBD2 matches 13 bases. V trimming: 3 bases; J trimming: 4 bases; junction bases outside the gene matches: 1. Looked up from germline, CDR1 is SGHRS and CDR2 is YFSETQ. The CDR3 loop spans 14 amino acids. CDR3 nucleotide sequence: TGCGCCAGCAGCTGGACTAGCGGGAGTTACGAGCAGTACTTC. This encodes CASSWTSGSYEQYF.

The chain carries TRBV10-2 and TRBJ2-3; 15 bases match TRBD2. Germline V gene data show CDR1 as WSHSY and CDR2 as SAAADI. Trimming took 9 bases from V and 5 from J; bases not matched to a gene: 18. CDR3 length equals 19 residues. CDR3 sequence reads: CARTPGLAGGAGGRDTQYF. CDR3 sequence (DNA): TGCGCCAGAACACCGGGACTAGCGGGGGGCGCCGGGGGACGAGATACGCAGTATTTT.

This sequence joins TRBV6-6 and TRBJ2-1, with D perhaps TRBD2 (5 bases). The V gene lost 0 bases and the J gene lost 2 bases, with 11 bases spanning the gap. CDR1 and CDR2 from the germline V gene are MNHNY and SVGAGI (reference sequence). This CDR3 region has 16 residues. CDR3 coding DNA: TGTGCCAGCAGTTACTCGTTGCAGGAGGCCTACAATGAGCAGTTCTTC. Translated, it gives CASSYSLQEAYNEQFF.

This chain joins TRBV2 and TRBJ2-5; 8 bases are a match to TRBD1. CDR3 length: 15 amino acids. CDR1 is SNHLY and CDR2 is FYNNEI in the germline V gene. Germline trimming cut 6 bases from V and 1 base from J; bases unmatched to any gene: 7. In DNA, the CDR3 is TGTGCCAGCAGGCCCGGGACAGGAGGCCAAGAGACCCAGTACTTC. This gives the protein CASRPGTGGQETQYF.

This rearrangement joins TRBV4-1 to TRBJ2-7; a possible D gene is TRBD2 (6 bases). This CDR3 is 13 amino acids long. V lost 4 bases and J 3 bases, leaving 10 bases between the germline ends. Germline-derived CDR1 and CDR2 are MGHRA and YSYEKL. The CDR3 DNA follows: TGCGCCAGCAGCCCATGGGGACTCTACGAGCAGTACTTC. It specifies CASSPWGLYEQYF.

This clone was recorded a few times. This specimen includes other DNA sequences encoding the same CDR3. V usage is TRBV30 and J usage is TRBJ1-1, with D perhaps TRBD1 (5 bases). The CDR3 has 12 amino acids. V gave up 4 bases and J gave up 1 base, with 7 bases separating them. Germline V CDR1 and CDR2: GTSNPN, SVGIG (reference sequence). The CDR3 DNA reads TGTGCCTGGAACGGGGGGAACACTGAAGCTTTCTTT. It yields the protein CAWNGGNTEAFF. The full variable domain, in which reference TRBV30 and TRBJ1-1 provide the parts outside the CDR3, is SQTIHQWPATLVQPVGSPLSLECTVEGTSNPNLYWYRQAAGRGLQLLFYSVGIGQISSEVPQNLSASRPQDRQFILSSKKLLLSDSGFYLCAWNGGNTEAFFGQGTRLTVV.

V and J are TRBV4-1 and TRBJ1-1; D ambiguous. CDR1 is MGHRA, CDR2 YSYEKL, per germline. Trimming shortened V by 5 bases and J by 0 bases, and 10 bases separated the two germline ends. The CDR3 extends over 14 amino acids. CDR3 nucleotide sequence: TGCGCCAGCAGCTCCACTAGCTTGAACACTGAAGCTTTCTTT. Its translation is CASSSTSLNTEAFF.

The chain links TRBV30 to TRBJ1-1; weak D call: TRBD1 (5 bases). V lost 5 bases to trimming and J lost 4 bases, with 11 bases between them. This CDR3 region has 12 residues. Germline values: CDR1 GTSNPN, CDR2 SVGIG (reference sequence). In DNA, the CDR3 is TGTGCCTGGCACTTTGACAGCACTGAAGCTTTCTTT. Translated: CAWHFDSTEAFF. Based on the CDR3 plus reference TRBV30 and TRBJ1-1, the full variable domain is SQTIHQWPATLVQPVGSPLSLECTVEGTSNPNLYWYRQAAGRGLQLLFYSVGIGQISSEVPQNLSASRPQDRQFILSSKKLLLSDSGFYLCAWHFDSTEAFFGQGTRLTVV.

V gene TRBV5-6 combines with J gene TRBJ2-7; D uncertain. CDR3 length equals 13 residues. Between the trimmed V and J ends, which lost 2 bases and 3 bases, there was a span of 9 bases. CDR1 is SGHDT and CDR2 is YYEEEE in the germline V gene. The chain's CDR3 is CASSFSGIYEQYF. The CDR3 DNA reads TGTGCCAGCAGCTTCTCAGGAATCTACGAGCAGTACTTC.

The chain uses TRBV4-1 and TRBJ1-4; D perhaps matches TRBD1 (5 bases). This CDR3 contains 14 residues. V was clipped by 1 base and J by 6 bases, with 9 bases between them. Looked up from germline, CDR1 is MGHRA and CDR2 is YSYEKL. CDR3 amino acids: CASSQVGGDEKLFF. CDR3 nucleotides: TGCGCCAGCAGCCAAGTTGGGGGTGATGAAAAACTGTTTTTT.

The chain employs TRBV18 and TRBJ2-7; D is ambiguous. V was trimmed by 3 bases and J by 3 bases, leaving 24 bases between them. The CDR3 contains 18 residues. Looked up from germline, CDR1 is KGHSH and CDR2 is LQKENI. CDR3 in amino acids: CASSPEPAILPLIYEQYF. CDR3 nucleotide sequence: TGTGCCAGCTCACCGGAGCCCGCCATCCTCCCCTTAATCTACGAGCAGTACTTC.

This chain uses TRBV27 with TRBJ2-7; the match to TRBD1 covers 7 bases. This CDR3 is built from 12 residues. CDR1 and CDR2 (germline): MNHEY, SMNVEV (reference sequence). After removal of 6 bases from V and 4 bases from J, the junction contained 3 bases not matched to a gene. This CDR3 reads CASSGTVYEQYF. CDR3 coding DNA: TGTGCCAGCAGCGGGACAGTTTACGAGCAGTACTTC.